These 18 T cell receptor beta chains came from one sample sequenced in a study of blood T cell repertoires in COVID-19. TCRdb keeps only in-frame clones here, not all; method: immunoSEQ multiplex PCR. The sample has roughly 69,000 clones, roughly 84% seen once. Sequencing input: peripheral blood. Every receptor here comes from a man aged 45-65 years with active COVID-19.

This chain links TRBV9 with TRBJ2-3; D remains unclear. The CDR3 has 14 residues. Germline V gives CDR1 SGDLS, CDR2 YYNGEE. The V end lost 0 bases, the J end lost 0 bases, and 5 bases lay between the germline ends. In DNA, the CDR3 is TGTGCCAGCAGCGTAGAGACTAGCACAGATACGCAGTATTTT. It yields the protein CASSVETSTDTQYF.

V gene TRBV18 combines with J gene TRBJ1-1; 10 bases match TRBD1. CDR3 length equals 15 residues. Germline V lookup: CDR1 KGHSH, CDR2 LQKENI. V shed 6 bases and J 4 bases; nucleotides not matched to a gene: 8. CDR3 protein: CASSLRQGAGTEAFF. The CDR3 nucleotides read TGTGCCAGCTCCCTCCGACAGGGGGCGGGCACTGAAGCTTTCTTT. The entire variable domain, with the rest obtained from reference TRBV18 and TRBJ1-1, is as follows: NAGVMQNPRHLVRRRGQEARLRCSPMKGHSHVYWYRQLPEEGLKFMVYLQKENIIDESGMPKERFSAEFPKEGPSILRIQQVVRGDSAAYFCASSLRQGAGTEAFFGQGTRLTVV.

J is TRBJ2-7 and V is TRBV24-1; weak D call: TRBD1 (6 bases). CDR3 length equals 16 residues. Trimming removed 2 bases from V and 4 bases from J, with 17 bases in between. Germline values: CDR1 KGHDR, CDR2 SFDVKD. The chain's CDR3 is CATSDSSRGIPYEQYF. The CDR3 DNA is TGTGCCACCAGTGATTCGTCCAGGGGAATTCCTTACGAGCAGTACTTC.

This clone was picked up a small number of times. DNA of the CDR3: TGTGCCAGCAGCCAATCATCCGGGGTCGGGCAGTACTTC. It translates to CASSQSSGVGQYF. The chain uses TRBV16 and TRBJ2-7; TRBD2 might be the D (5 bases). Germline lookup yields CDR1 KGHSY and CDR2 FQNENV. V lost 0 bases and J lost 9, with 12 bases in between. The CDR3 spans 13 residues.

The chain joins TRBV5-1 to TRBJ2-1; D not resolved. Trimming removed 4 bases at V and 2 bases at J, with 7 bases between. Germline V gene data show CDR1 as SGHRS and CDR2 as YFSETQ. This CDR3 is built from 13 residues. CDR3 coding DNA: TGCGCCAGCAGCACCGGAGCCTACAATGAGCAGTTCTTC. Protein: CASSTGAYNEQFF.

This clone turned up a few times. The V call is TRBV6-1, the J call TRBJ2-3, with TRBD2 identical over 10 bases. V shed 2 bases, J shed 3 bases, and the junction held 11 bases outside the gene matches. Germline lookup yields CDR1 MNHNS and CDR2 SASEGT. There are 18 residues in the CDR3. The CDR3 DNA reads TGTGCCAGCAGTGAAACTACCCTTTTAGCGGGGGGAACAGATACGCAGTATTTT. Translation gives CASSETTLLAGGTDTQYF.

The V gene is TRBV12-3 or TRBV12-4, the J gene TRBJ1-2; TRBD1 is a possible D gene (6 bases). Trimming shortened V by 5 bases and J by 8 bases, and 15 bases separated the two germline ends. CDR3 length: 13 residues. The CDR3 is CASSDGGRGGYTF. The CDR3 region has the DNA TGTGCCAGCAGTGACGGGGGGCGCGGGGGCTACACCTTC.

This clone was seen more than once but under ten times. The chain carries TRBV30 and TRBJ1-2, with 7 nucleotides matching TRBD1. This CDR3 is built from 14 residues. V was clipped by 3 bases and J by 5 bases; unmatched bases: 9. Germline V gives CDR1 GTSNPN, CDR2 SVGIG (reference sequence). CDR3 DNA sequence: TGTGCCTGGAGGACCGCAGGGGGAGGTTATGGCTACACCTTC. It translates to CAWRTAGGGYGYTF.

This clone has a handful of counts. The chain employs TRBV11-2 and TRBJ2-7, with 13 bases fitting TRBD2. The length of the CDR3 is 17 residues. The junction had 3 bases not matched to a gene; V was cut back by 1 base and J by 0 bases. Germline loops: CDR1 SGHAT, CDR2 FQNNGV. Written as DNA, the CDR3 is TGTGCCAGCAGCTTAGTACTAGCGGGGGGGACCTCCTACGAGCAGTACTTC. It translates to CASSLVLAGGTSYEQYF.

The CDR3 loop reads CASSTTGVSVQPQHF. The CDR3, as DNA: TGTGCCAGTAGTACGACAGGGGTTAGTGTTCAGCCCCAGCATTTT. The rearrangement links TRBV19 to TRBJ1-5; 8 nucleotides line up with TRBD1. Trimming removed 4 bases from V and 6 bases from J; junction bases left unmatched: 8. Looked up from germline, CDR1 is LNHDA and CDR2 is SQIVND (reference sequence). The CDR3 runs to 15 residues.

CDR3 DNA: TGTGCCAGCAGCCCCGGGACAGGGAATGAGCAGTTCTTC. This translates into CASSPGTGNEQFF. V is TRBV11-2 and J is TRBJ2-1; 9 bases line up with TRBD1. Germline V CDR1 and CDR2: SGHAT, FQNNGV. Germline trimming cut 5 bases from V and 7 bases from J; bases unmatched to any gene: 3. The CDR3 sequence is 13 residues long.

The CDR3 here is CASSPLGGVPYEQYF. The CDR3, as DNA: TGTGCCAGCAGCCCCTTGGGCGGGGTACCCTACGAGCAGTACTTC. This sequence joins TRBV5-4 and TRBJ2-7; tentative D call: TRBD2 (6 bases). Germline CDR1 and CDR2: SGHNT and YYREEE (reference sequence). CDR3 length: 15 residues. V gave up 4 bases and J gave up 2 bases, with 16 bases separating them.

The chain couples TRBV19 to TRBJ2-1; 9 bases match TRBD1. The CDR3 covers 15 residues. With V trimmed by 8 bases and J by 3 bases, 8 bases remained unmatched. Germline CDR1 reads LNHDA; CDR2 reads SQIVND (reference sequence). The CDR3 DNA is TGTGCCAGTCAAGGACAGGGGTGGTTCTACAATGAGCAGTTCTTC. It codes for CASQGQGWFYNEQFF.

The genes are TRBV6-2 or TRBV6-3 and TRBJ1-5; no clear D. CDR1 is MNHEY, CDR2 SVGEGT, per germline. The CDR3 runs to 17 residues. The V and J ends lost 6 bases and 1 base respectively, with 19 bases between them. CDR3 nucleotides: TGTGCCAGCAGACCTGCTGGAATCGCGGGGAGCAATCAGCCCCAGCATTTT. Translation: CASRPAGIAGSNQPQHF.

V usage is TRBV7-9 and J usage is TRBJ1-1; 9 nucleotides match TRBD1. V was pared by 2 bases and J by 4 bases, with 8 bases of the junction left unmatched. In germline, CDR1 is SEHNR, CDR2 FQNEAQ (reference sequence). This CDR3 is built from 16 residues. As DNA, the CDR3 is TGTGCCAGCAGCTTACCGGGACAGGGATCCCGCACTGAAGCTTTCTTT. It translates to CASSLPGQGSRTEAFF.

V usage is TRBV7-2 and J usage is TRBJ2-5; the match to TRBD2 covers 7 bases. The V and J ends lost 0 bases and 4 bases, in that order; junction bases with no gene match: 2. This CDR3 is built from 14 residues. Germline CDR1 reads SGHTA; CDR2 reads FQGNSA. CDR3 sequence reads: CASSLAGGGETQYF. CDR3 sequence (DNA): TGTGCCAGCAGCTTAGCGGGGGGGGGAGAGACCCAGTACTTC. Combining the CDR3 with reference TRBV7-2 and TRBJ2-5 gives the whole variable domain GAGVSQSPSNKVTEKGKDVELRCDPISGHTALYWYRQSLGQGLEFLIYFQGNSAPDKSGLPSDRFSAERTGGSVSTLTIQRTQQEDSAVYLCASSLAGGGETQYFGPGTRLLVL.

J is TRBJ1-4 and V is TRBV6-5; no clear D gene. The CDR3 has 15 amino acids. Germline V CDR1 and CDR2: MNHEY, SVGAGI. The V end lost 6 bases, the J end lost 0 bases, and 11 bases lay between the germline ends. CDR3 sequence reads: CASSLAGATNEKLFF. The DNA of the CDR3 is TGTGCCAGCAGCCTAGCAGGAGCAACTAATGAAAAACTGTTTTTT.

The CDR3 region is CASSFQGFGELFF. The CDR3 nucleotides read TGTGCCAGCAGCTTCCAGGGATTCGGGGAGCTGTTTTTT. This chain links TRBV7-3 with TRBJ2-2, with D possibly matching TRBD1 (5 bases). This CDR3 is 13 amino acids long. Between the trimmed V and J ends, which lost 3 bases and 7 bases, there was a span of 9 bases. The germline V gene encodes CDR1 SGHTA and CDR2 FQGTGA. Drawing the rest from reference TRBV7-3 and TRBJ2-2, the complete variable domain is GAGVSQTPSNKVTEKGKYVELRCDPISGHTALYWYRQSLGQGPEFLIYFQGTGAADDSGLPNDRFFAVRPEGSVSTLKIQRTERGDSAVYLCASSFQGFGELFFGEGSRLTVL.